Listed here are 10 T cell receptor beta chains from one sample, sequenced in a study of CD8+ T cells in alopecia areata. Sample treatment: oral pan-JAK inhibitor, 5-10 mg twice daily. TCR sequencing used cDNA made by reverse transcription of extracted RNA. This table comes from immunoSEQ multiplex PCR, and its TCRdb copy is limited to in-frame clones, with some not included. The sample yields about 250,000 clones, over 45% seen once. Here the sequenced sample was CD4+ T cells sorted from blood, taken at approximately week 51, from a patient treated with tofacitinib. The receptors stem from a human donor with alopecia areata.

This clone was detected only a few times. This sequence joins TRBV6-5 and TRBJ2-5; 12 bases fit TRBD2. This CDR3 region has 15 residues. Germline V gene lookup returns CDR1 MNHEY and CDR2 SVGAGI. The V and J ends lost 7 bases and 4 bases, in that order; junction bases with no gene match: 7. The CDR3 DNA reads TGTGCCAGCACCTCCGGACTAGCGGGGCCAGAGACCCAGTACTTC. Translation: CASTSGLAGPETQYF.

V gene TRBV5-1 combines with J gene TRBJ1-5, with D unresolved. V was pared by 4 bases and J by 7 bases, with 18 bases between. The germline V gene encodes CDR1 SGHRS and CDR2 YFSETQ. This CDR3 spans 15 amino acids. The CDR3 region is CASSAEPTAGQPQHF. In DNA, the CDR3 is TGCGCCAGCAGCGCGGAGCCGACCGCAGGCCAGCCCCAGCATTTT.

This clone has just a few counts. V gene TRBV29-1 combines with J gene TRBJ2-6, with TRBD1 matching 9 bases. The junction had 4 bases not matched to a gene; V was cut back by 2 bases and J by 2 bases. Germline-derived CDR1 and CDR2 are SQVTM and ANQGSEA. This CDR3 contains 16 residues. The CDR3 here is CSVEHRGQTGANVLTF. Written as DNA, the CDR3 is TGCAGCGTTGAACACAGGGGGCAAACTGGGGCCAACGTCCTGACTTTC.

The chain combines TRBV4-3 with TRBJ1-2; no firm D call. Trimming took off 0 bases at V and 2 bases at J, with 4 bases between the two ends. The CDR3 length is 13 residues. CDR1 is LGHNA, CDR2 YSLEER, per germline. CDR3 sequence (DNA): TGCGCCAGCAGCCAAGAATGGAACTATGGCTACACCTTC. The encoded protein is CASSQEWNYGYTF.

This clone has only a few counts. CDR3 region: CASSLTGTSGGNTGELFF. As DNA, the CDR3 is TGTGCCAGCAGCTTAACCGGGACTAGCGGGGGGAACACCGGGGAGCTGTTTTTT. The rearrangement uses TRBV7-2 and TRBJ2-2; 14 nucleotides agree with TRBD2. V was clipped by 2 bases and J by 1 base; unmatched bases: 3. The CDR3 is 18 residues long. Germline V gene data show CDR1 as SGHTA and CDR2 as FQGNSA.

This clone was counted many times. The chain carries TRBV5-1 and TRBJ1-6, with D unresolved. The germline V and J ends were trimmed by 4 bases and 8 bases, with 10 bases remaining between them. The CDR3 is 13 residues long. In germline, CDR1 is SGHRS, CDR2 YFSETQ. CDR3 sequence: CASSERSDSPLHF. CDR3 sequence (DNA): TGCGCCAGCAGCGAGCGGTCGGATTCACCCCTCCACTTT.

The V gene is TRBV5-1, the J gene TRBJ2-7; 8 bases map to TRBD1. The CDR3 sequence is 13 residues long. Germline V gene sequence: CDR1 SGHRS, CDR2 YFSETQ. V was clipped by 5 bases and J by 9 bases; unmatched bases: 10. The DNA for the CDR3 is TGCGCCAGCAGTAACCCCGGACAGGGCGGGCAGTACTTC. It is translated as CASSNPGQGGQYF.

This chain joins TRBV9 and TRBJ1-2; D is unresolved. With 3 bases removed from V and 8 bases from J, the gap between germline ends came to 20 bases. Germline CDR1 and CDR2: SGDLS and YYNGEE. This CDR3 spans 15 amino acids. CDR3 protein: CASSANPPRAGGYTF. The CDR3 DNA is TGTGCCAGCAGCGCGAACCCGCCGAGGGCTGGGGGCTACACCTTC.

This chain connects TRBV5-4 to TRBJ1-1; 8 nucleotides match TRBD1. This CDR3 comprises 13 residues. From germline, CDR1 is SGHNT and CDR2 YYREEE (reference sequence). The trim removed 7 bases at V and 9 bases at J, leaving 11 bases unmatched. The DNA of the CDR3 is TGTGCCAGCGGACCCCAGGGGGCGGCCCAAGCTTTCTTT. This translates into CASGPQGAAQAFF.

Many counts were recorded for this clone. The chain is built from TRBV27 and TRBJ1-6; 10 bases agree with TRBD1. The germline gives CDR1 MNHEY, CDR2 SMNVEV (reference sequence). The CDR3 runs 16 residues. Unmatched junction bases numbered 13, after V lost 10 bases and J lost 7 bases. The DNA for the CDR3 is TGTGCCACCCTATTCCGGGACAGGGGTCCGAATTCACCCCTCCACTTT. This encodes CATLFRDRGPNSPLHF.